The 21 T cell receptor beta chains below were found in one sample sequenced in a study of siplizumab effects on memory and regulatory T cells. Clones were sequenced by immunoSEQ multiplex PCR, and TCRdb holds only the in-frame ones, with some missing. This sample has approximately 8,600 clones, with nearly 70% found just once. Material for sequencing was effector memory CD8+ T cells sorted from blood. Indicated subset: unstimulated CD8+ effector memory T cells. The origin of the receptors is a human donor in good health.

This chain joins TRBV5-6 and TRBJ2-7, with a tentative D call TRBD2 (5 bases). Germline V CDR1 and CDR2: SGHDT, YYEEEE. This CDR3 has 14 residues. Trimming stripped 0 bases from V and 4 bases from J, with 11 bases between. CDR3 coding DNA: TGTGCCAGCAGCTTGGGGGGAGACGTTTACGAGCAGTACTTC. Translating it yields CASSLGGDVYEQYF.

The chain carries TRBV6-4 and TRBJ2-2, with unresolved D. With 2 bases removed from V and 4 bases from J, the gap between germline ends came to 11 bases. Germline loops: CDR1 MRHNA, CDR2 SNTAGT. The CDR3 is made up of 15 amino acids. The CDR3 is CASSDTLGFTGELFF. The CDR3 DNA follows: TGTGCCAGCAGTGACACGTTGGGCTTCACCGGGGAGCTGTTTTTT.

V and J are TRBV6-5 and TRBJ2-7; D remains ambiguous. Trimming pared 4 bases from V and 6 bases from J, leaving 7 bases between. Germline V gives CDR1 MNHEY, CDR2 SVGAGI. The CDR3 length is 11 residues. The CDR3 sequence is CASSSSAEQYF. The CDR3 DNA reads TGTGCCAGCAGTTCCTCTGCCGAGCAGTACTTC.

The chain is built from TRBV11-3 and TRBJ1-2; D gene uncertain. Germline V gene lookup returns CDR1 SGHNT and CDR2 YENEEA. Trimming took 5 bases from V and 5 from J, leaving 21 bases between them. The CDR3 has 16 amino acids. CDR3 sequence (DNA): TGTGCCAGCAGCCATCTCATTCAACGAGGACTATATGGCTACACCTTC. Amino acids: CASSHLIQRGLYGYTF.

This clone was seen a handful of times. This rearrangement joins TRBV4-1 to TRBJ2-1; D tentatively fits TRBD1 or TRBD2 (5 bases each). The ends were cut back, 4 bases at V and 7 bases at J, with 14 bases in the middle. Per the germline V gene, CDR1 is MGHRA and CDR2 is YSYEKL. The CDR3 totals 14 residues. CDR3 coding DNA: TGCGCCAGCAGCCGGATGGGGGAGAGGAATGAGCAGTTCTTC. Amino acids: CASSRMGERNEQFF.

This clone was counted a few times. This sequence joins TRBV6-6 and TRBJ1-2; a weak D match, TRBD1 (5 bases). The V gene lost 6 bases and the J gene lost 7 bases, with 12 bases spanning the gap. There are 12 residues in the CDR3. Germline-derived CDR1 and CDR2 are MNHNY and SVGAGI (reference sequence). CDR3 sequence (DNA): TGTGCCAGCAGGGCAGGGACGGCTGGCTACACCTTC. Translated, it gives CASRAGTAGYTF.

The chain recombines TRBV7-8 with TRBJ2-1; D is perhaps TRBD1 (6 bases). V was trimmed by 5 bases and J by 9 bases, leaving 20 bases between them. This CDR3 has 15 residues. CDR1 SGHVS and CDR2 FQNEAQ come from the germline V gene. The CDR3 spells CASSPSGTKGGEQFF. The CDR3 bases are TGTGCCAGCAGCCCGTCCGGGACAAAAGGAGGTGAGCAGTTCTTC.

V and J are TRBV9 and TRBJ2-7; 7 bases map to TRBD2. The CDR3 runs to 14 residues. Germline assignment: CDR1 SGDLS and CDR2 YYNGEE. Trimming took 3 bases from V and 2 from J; bases not matched to a gene: 5. DNA of the CDR3: TGTGCCAGCAGCGGCGGGGGACCCCCCTACGAGCAGTACTTC. Protein sequence: CASSGGGPPYEQYF.

The V and J genes are TRBV6-4 and TRBJ1-4; no clear D. The germline gives CDR1 MRHNA, CDR2 SNTAGT. V lost 3 bases to trimming and J lost 2 bases, with 7 bases between them. The CDR3 spans 14 residues. In nucleotides, the CDR3 is TGTGCCAGCAGTGAAGGGTCCACTAATGAAAAACTGTTTTTT. This encodes CASSEGSTNEKLFF.

By sample fraction, this clone is medium-sized. V gene TRBV4-1 combines with J gene TRBJ2-7; 9 positions agree with TRBD2. CDR1 and CDR2 (germline): MGHRA, YSYEKL. The length of the CDR3 is 15 residues. With 4 bases clipped from V and 3 bases from J, the junction kept 7 bases outside the gene matches. For the CDR3, the DNA is TGCGCCAGCAGCCTAATGACTAGCGGTGACTACGAGCAGTACTTC. Its protein is CASSLMTSGDYEQYF.

The V and J genes are TRBV21-1 and TRBJ2-1; the table's D gene call, TRBD2, was not cross checked with the DNA. TRBV21-1 corresponds to a pseudogene. This CDR3 has 15 amino acids. CDR3 nucleotide sequence: TGTGCCAGCCTGGAGGGGTGGCGCTCCTACAATGAGCAGTTCTTC. Its translation is CASLEGWRSYNEQFF.

This clone showed up just once. Written as DNA, the CDR3 is TGTGCCAGCAGCCAAGGCGCTGGTCGGTACGAGCAGTACTTC. This sequence encodes CASSQGAGRYEQYF. The chain couples TRBV4-2 to TRBJ2-7; the D is unclear. There are 14 residues in the CDR3. V was shortened by 1 base and J by 4 bases, with 11 bases between the two germline ends. Germline V gene data show CDR1 as LGHNA and CDR2 as YNFKEQ.

This clone was seen only a few times. J is TRBJ2-2 and V is TRBV6-4; 11 bases fit TRBD1. The junction had 13 bases not matched to a gene; V was cut back by 4 bases and J by 3 bases. The CDR3 has 19 amino acids. CDR1 and CDR2 (germline): MRHNA, SNTAGT. In nucleotides, the CDR3 is TGTGCCAGCAGTGTCGGCCCCGACGGACAGGGGGCACACACCGGGGAGCTGTTTTTT. Residues: CASSVGPDGQGAHTGELFF.

The chain combines TRBV19 with TRBJ1-1; 7 bases fit TRBD1. The CDR3 consists of 14 residues. Losses at the gene ends were 3 bases for V and 4 bases for J; bases not matched to a gene: 5. Looked up from germline, CDR1 is LNHDA and CDR2 is SQIVND (reference sequence). The CDR3 coding sequence is TGTGCCAGTAGTATCCAGACAGGGTCCACTGAAGCTTTCTTT. It translates to CASSIQTGSTEAFF.

The sample holds a few counts of this clone. The chain recombines TRBV11-1 with TRBJ2-1; D might be TRBD2 (6 bases). This CDR3 is 18 amino acids long. Germline CDR1 reads SGHAT; CDR2 reads FQDESV (reference sequence). Trimming removed 1 base at V and 6 bases at J, with 22 bases between. The CDR3, as DNA: TGTGCCAGCAGCTTAGATAGGGACTCCCCCTCGCCGATCAATGAGCAGTTCTTC. It specifies CASSLDRDSPSPINEQFF.

This clone has more than one count but fewer than ten. The J gene is TRBJ2-3, the V gene TRBV6-4; 7 bases align to TRBD1. Per germline, CDR1 MRHNA and CDR2 SNTAGT. Trimming took 6 bases from V and 4 from J; bases not matched to a gene: 7. The CDR3 contains 14 residues. DNA for the CDR3: TGTGCCAGCAGCGTTCGACAGGGATCAGATACGCAGTATTTT. This encodes CASSVRQGSDTQYF.

This clone counts as medium-sized (0.01 to 0.1%). V usage is TRBV11-2 and J usage is TRBJ1-2, with 8 bases fitting TRBD1. CDR1 is SGHAT and CDR2 is FQNNGV in the germline V gene. Trimming at V came to 1 base and at J to 4 bases, leaving 2 bases not matched to a gene. The CDR3 is 14 amino acids. The CDR3 is CASSLATGVYGYTF. CDR3 DNA sequence: TGTGCCAGCAGCTTAGCGACAGGGGTCTATGGCTACACCTTC.

This clone was recorded only once. This chain uses TRBV27 with TRBJ2-2; a weak D match, TRBD1 (5 bases). Trimming removed 1 base from V and 1 base from J, with 16 bases in between. This CDR3 is 18 amino acids long. Germline CDR1 MNHEY, CDR2 SMNVEV (reference sequence). The CDR3 DNA is TGTGCCAGCAGTTTATTCTATATGGGGCTGATGAACACCGGGGAGCTGTTTTTT. Encoded protein: CASSLFYMGLMNTGELFF.

The chain carries TRBV7-9 and TRBJ2-7; 12 bases align to TRBD2. Germline assignment: CDR1 SEHNR and CDR2 FQNEAQ (reference sequence). The CDR3 is 16 residues long. Trimming removed 3 bases from V and 3 bases from J; junction bases left unmatched: 6. As DNA, the CDR3 is TGTGCCAGCAGCTTGACGAGACTAGCGGGAGACTACGAGCAGTACTTC. Translated: CASSLTRLAGDYEQYF.

This chain links TRBV2 with TRBJ1-6; D remains unclear. CDR1 and CDR2 from the germline V gene are SNHLY and FYNNEI. V was trimmed by 2 bases and J by 8 bases, leaving 10 bases between them. The CDR3 consists of 14 residues. DNA of the CDR3: TGTGCCAGCAGTGAATTGGGTATGGATTCACCCCTCCACTTT. Its protein is CASSELGMDSPLHF.

The V and J genes are TRBV7-3 and TRBJ2-2; D gene ambiguous. Germline V gene lookup returns CDR1 SGHTA and CDR2 FQGTGA. V shed 0 bases and J shed 4 bases, with 3 bases lying between them. The CDR3 runs 13 residues. Here the CDR3 reads CASSLTGTGELFF. CDR3 coding DNA: TGTGCCAGCAGCTTAACCGGCACCGGGGAGCTGTTTTTT.